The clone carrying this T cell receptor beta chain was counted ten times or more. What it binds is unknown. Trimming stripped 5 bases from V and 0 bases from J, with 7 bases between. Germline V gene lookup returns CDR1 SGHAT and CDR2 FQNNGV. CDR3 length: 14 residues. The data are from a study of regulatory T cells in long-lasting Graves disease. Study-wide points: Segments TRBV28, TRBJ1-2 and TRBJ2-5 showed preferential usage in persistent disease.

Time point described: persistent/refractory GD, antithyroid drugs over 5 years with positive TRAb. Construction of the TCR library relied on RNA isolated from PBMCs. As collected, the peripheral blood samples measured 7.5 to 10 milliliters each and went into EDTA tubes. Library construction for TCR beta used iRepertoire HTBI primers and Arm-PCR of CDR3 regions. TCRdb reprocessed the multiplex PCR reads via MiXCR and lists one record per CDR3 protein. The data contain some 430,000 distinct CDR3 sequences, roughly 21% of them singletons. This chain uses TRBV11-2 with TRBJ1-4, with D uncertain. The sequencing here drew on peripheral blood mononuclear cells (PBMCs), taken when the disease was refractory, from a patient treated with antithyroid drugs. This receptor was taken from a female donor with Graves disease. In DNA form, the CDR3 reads TGTGCCAGCAGCCGGGGAACAACTAATGAAAAACTGTTTTTT. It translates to CASSRGTTNEKLFF.